This T cell receptor (beta chain) stems from a study of T cells in Graves' hyperthyroidism and ophthalmopathy. Findings and caveats of the study: Researchers found most expanded thyroid clonotypes above 0.001 in blood as well.

This clonotype appeared many times. Antigen: not known. Amplification of TCR beta CDR3 regions was performed using RNA transcripts as template. A set of HTBI primers served as the primers for a first-round RT-PCR of the TCR CDR3. Each CDR3 protein gets one entry after TCRdb re-called the multiplex PCR reads with MiXCR. Here the sample spans under 300,000 distinct CDR3 sequences, 10% to 15% being singletons. Trimming removed 6 bases from V and 2 bases from J, with 10 bases in between. The CDR3 runs to 14 residues. The study based diagnoses on clinical symptoms, serum thyroxine and TRAb, thyroid ultrasound and orbital computed tomography. PBMCs were collected from an approximately 9.2 ml volume of fresh peripheral blood.

The chain has TRBV12-3 or TRBV12-4 and TRBJ1-4, with D perhaps TRBD1 (5 bases). The sample was blood. The origin of this receptor is a woman aged 25 to 45 with Graves' hyperthyroidism that later progressed to Graves' ophthalmopathy. The CDR3 DNA is TGTGCCAGCAGCCGAGGGGTCACTAATGAAAAACTGTTTTTT. Translated, it gives CASSRGVTNEKLFF.